This T cell receptor (beta chain) emerged from a study of T cell changes during pregnancy in multiple sclerosis. Sequencing was performed with immunoSEQ multiplex PCR; in TCRdb, only in-frame clones are kept and a portion is missing. Of 76,000 or so clones in the sample, over 85% are singletons; the top ten hold 0.65% to 0.75%. Germline values: CDR1 SGHNT, CDR2 YENEEA. The CDR3 runs to 16 residues. Unmatched junction bases numbered 10, after V lost 5 bases and J lost 1 base. Here the sequenced sample was peripheral blood, taken in the second trimester of pregnancy. The chain is built from TRBV11-3 and TRBJ2-7; TRBD2 matches 8 bases. This receptor was identified in a female donor in good health, enrolled as a control in a pregnancy study. Written as DNA, the CDR3 is TGTGCCAGCAGCCCCAGTCCGGGGGGGCTATCCTACGAGCAGTACTTC. Translation: CASSPSPGGLSYEQYF.